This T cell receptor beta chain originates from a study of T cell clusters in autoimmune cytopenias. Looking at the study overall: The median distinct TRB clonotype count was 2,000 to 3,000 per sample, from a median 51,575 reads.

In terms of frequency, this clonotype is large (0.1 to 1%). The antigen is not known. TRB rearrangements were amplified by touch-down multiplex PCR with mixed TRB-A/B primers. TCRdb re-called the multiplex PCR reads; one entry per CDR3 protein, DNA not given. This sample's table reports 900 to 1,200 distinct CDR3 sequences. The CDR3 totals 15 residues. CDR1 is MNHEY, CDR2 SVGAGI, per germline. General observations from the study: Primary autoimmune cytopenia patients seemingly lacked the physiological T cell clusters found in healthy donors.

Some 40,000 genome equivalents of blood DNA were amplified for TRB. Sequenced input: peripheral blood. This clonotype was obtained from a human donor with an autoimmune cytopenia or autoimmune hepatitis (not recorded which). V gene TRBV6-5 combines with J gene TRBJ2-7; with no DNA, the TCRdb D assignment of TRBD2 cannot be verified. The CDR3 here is CASSKPRGSGYEQYF.